This T cell receptor (beta chain) originates from a study of cytomegalovirus exposure and HLA in healthy donors. Study in general: Out of about 170 million T cells, an earlier analysis found over 100 million unique TCR beta sequences in total. Notes on the study in general: At a 0.05 false discovery rate, a later analysis found around 15,000 TCR beta sequences to be associated with HLA alleles.

Germline V gene lookup returns CDR1 MNHNY and CDR2 SVGAGI (reference sequence). The CDR3 contains 15 residues. The V segment lost 6 bases and the J segment 1 base; nucleotides outside the gene matches: 3. Vbeta (60) and Jbeta (13) primers were used in the PCR. Data came from immunoSEQ multiplex PCR; TCRdb stores just in-frame clones and leaves some out. The data show around 300,000 clones, approximately 84% seen once. Donors sampled were nominally healthy, though unrecorded immune exposures were likely. A word on this clone: As yet, its antigen is unknown.

Sequenced sample: PBMCs. The source of this sequence is a woman in her thirties or forties in good health and CMV-seropositive. The rearrangement uses TRBV6-6 and TRBJ2-1, with TRBD2 matching over 10 bases. The CDR3 loop reads CASSRTSGSYNEQFF. In DNA form, the CDR3 reads TGTGCCAGCAGCCGGACTAGCGGTTCCTACAATGAGCAGTTCTTC.